This T cell receptor (beta chain) was recovered during a study of Ad26.COV2.S vaccination and SARS-CoV-2 variants. Study-level background: The COV1001 Ad26.COV2.S trial arm included the donor.

Noted treatment: around 19 received Ad26.COV2.S at low or high dose, single or two shots; about 5 received placebo; per-sample allocation not given. Material that was analyzed had been drawn on day 63 after the first vaccine or placebo injection. Wuhan-strain spike was delivered by a replication-incompetent Ad26 vector. This CDR3 contains 14 residues. Regarding this clone: Its antigen is unidentified.

Broader study findings: People who got the vaccine or the placebo had similar non-spike TCR breadth. Participants in the vaccine arm had higher spike-specific TCR breadth; placebo recipients had lower.

Method: immunoSEQ multiplex PCR; TCRdb's copy keeps in-frame clones and lacks some. The sample yields more than 400,000 clones, about 90% seen once. The sequenced sample was peripheral blood, obtained in a trial of Ad26.COV2.S vaccine versus placebo. This chain links TRBV21-1 with TRBJ1-4; TRBD1 is the table's D call and was not checked against the DNA. TRBV21-1 is shown as a pseudogene. The TCR was taken from a person between 18 and 65 years old who received the Ad26.COV2.S COVID-19 vaccine or a placebo. CDR3 in amino acids: CASSKQGSDEKLFF. The CDR3 DNA sequence: TGTGCCAGCAGCAAACAGGGATCGGATGAAAAACTGTTTTTT.